Following are 5 T cell receptor beta chains from one sample sequenced in a study of OX40 agonist ivuxolimab in advanced cancers. TCRdb keeps only in-frame clones here, not all; method: immunoSEQ multiplex PCR. The data contain 75,000 to 90,000 clones, about 90% of them singletons. The source material was CD4+ or CD8+ T cells sorted from blood, sampled in a trial of the OX40 agonist ivuxolimab. The receptors were sampled from an adult with an advanced solid tumor such as melanoma, head and neck, liver or kidney cancer.

The J gene is TRBJ2-1, the V gene TRBV27; TRBD1 agrees at 9 bases. Germline-derived CDR1 and CDR2 are MNHEY and SMNVEV (reference sequence). This CDR3 region has 15 residues. The V segment lost 2 bases and the J segment 6 bases; nucleotides outside the gene matches: 5. Here the CDR3 DNA reads TGTGCCAGCAGTTTAAGTGGGACAGGGCGCAATGAGCAGTTCTTC. Protein product: CASSLSGTGRNEQFF.

The V call is TRBV5-6, the J call TRBJ1-5, with D hard to call. Trimming pared 4 bases from V and 0 bases from J, leaving 2 bases between. CDR3 length: 12 amino acids. Germline lookup yields CDR1 SGHDT and CDR2 YYEEEE. CDR3 in amino acids: CASSHSNQPQHF. Here the CDR3 DNA reads TGTGCCAGCAGCCATAGCAATCAGCCCCAGCATTTT.

Concerning this clone itself: Different DNA sequences within this sample yield the same CDR3. As DNA, the CDR3 is TGCAGCGTTGACGGGTACAATGAGCAGTTCTTC. Protein: CSVDGYNEQFF. This chain links TRBV29-1 with TRBJ2-1, with D unresolved. V was shortened by 3 bases and J by 4 bases, with 4 bases between the two germline ends. The CDR3 is made up of 11 amino acids. Per the germline V gene, CDR1 is SQVTM and CDR2 is ANQGSEA.

The chain uses TRBV28 and TRBJ1-1; 8 positions match TRBD1. Germline lookup yields CDR1 MDHEN and CDR2 SYDVKM. V lost 5 bases to trimming and J lost 4 bases; unmatched junction nucleotides: 6. This CDR3 is 14 amino acids long. The CDR3 here is CASSPLTGATEAFF. The CDR3 region has the DNA TGTGCCAGCAGTCCTCTGACAGGGGCCACTGAAGCTTTCTTT.

The CDR3 region is CASSQEAPWREGPSDEQFF. In DNA form, the CDR3 reads TGCGCCAGCAGCCAAGAAGCACCGTGGCGGGAGGGCCCATCGGATGAGCAGTTCTTC. The chain recombines TRBV4-3 with TRBJ2-1; 9 nucleotides line up with TRBD2. After removal of 0 bases from V and 8 bases from J, the junction contained 17 bases not matched to a gene. This CDR3 spans 19 amino acids. CDR1 and CDR2 from the germline V gene are LGHNA and YSLEER.